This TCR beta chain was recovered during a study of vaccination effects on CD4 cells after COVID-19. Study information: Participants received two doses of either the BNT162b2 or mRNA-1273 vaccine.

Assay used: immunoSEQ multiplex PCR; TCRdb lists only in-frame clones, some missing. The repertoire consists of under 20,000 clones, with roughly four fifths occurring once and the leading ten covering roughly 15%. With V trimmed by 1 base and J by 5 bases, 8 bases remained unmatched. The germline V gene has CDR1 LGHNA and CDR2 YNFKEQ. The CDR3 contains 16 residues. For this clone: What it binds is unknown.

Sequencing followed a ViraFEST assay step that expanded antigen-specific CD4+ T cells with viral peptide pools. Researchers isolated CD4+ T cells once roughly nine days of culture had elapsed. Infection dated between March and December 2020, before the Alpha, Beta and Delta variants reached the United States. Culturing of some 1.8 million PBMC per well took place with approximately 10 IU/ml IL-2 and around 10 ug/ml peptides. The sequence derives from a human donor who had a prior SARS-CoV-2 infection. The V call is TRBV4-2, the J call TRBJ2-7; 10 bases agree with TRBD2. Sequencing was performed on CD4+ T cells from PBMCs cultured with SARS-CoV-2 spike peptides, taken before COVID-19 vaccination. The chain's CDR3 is CASSQAGLAGVNEQYF. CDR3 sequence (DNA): TGTGCCAGCAGCCAAGCGGGCCTAGCGGGAGTAAACGAGCAGTACTTC.